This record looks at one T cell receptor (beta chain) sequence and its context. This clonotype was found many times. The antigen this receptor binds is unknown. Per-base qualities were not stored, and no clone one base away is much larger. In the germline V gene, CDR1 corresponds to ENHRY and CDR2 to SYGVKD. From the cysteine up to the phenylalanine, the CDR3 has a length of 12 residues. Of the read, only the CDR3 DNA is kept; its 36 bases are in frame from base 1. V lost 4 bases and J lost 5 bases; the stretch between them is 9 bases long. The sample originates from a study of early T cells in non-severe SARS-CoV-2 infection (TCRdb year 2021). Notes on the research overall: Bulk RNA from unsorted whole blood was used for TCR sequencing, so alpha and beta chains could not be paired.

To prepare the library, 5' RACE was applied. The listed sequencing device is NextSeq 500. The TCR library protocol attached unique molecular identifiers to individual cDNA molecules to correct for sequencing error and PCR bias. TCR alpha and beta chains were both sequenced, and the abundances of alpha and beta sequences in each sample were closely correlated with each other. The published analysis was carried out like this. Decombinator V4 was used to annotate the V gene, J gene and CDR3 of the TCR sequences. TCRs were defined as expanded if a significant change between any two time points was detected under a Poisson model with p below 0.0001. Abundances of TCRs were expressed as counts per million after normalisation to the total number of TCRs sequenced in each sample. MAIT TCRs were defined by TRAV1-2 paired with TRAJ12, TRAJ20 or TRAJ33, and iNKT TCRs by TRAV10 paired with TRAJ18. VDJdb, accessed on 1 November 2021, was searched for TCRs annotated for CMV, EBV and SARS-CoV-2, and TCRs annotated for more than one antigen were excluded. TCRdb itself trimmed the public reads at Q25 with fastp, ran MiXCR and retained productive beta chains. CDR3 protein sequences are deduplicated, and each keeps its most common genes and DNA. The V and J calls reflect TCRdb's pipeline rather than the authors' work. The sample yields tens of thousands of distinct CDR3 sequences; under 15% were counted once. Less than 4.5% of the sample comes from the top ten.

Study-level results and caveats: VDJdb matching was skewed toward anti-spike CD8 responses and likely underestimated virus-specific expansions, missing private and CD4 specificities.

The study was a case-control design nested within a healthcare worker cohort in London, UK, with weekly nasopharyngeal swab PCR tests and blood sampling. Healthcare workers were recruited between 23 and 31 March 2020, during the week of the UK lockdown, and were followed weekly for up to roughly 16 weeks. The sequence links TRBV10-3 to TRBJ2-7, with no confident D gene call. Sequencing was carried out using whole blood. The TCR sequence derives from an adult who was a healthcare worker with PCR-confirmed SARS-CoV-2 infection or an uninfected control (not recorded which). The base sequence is TGTGCCATCAGTGCTAAGGGCGACGAGCAGTACTTC. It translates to CAISAKGDEQYF.